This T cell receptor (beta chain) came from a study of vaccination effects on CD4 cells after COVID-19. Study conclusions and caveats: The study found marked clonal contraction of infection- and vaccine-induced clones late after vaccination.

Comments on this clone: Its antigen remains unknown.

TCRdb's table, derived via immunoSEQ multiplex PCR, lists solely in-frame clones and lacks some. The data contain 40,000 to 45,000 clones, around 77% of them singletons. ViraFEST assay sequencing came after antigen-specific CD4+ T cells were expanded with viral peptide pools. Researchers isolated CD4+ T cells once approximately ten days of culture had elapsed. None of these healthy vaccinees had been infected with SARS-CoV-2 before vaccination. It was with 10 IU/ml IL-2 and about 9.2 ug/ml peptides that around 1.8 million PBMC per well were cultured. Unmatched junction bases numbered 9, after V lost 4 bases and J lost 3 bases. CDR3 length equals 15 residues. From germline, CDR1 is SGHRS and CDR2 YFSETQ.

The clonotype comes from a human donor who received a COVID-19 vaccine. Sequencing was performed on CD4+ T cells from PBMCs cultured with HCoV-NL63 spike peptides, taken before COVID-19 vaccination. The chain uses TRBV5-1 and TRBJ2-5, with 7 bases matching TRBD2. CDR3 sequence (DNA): TGCGCCAGCAGCCGACTGAGCGGGGAGGAAGAGACCCAGTACTTC. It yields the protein CASSRLSGEEETQYF. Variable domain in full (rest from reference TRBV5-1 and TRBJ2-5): KAGVTQTPRYLIKTRGQQVTLSCSPISGHRSVSWYQQTPGQGLQFLFEYFSETQRNKGNFPGRFSGRQFSNSRSEMNVSTLELGDSALYLCASSRLSGEEETQYFGPGTRLLVL.